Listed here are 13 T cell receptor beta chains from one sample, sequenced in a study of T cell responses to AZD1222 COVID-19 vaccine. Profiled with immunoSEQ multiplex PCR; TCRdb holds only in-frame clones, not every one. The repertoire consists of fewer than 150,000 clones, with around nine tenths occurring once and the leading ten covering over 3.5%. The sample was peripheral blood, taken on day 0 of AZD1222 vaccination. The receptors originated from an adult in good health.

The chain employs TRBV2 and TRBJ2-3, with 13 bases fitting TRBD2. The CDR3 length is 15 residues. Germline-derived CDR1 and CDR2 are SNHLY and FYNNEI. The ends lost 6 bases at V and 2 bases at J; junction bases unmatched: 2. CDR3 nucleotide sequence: TGTGCCAGCAGACTAGCGGGAGGGCCCACAGATACGCAGTATTTT. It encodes CASRLAGGPTDTQYF.

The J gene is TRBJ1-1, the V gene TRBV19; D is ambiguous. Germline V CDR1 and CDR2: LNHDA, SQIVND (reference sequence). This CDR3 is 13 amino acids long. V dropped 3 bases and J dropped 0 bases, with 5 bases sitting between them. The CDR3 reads CASSIVVNTEAFF. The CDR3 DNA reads TGTGCCAGTAGTATCGTAGTGAACACTGAAGCTTTCTTT.

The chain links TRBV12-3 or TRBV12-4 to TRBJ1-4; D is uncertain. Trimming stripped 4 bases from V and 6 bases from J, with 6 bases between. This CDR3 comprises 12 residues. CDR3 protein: CASSSLDEKLFF. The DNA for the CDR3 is TGTGCCAGCAGTTCATTAGATGAAAAACTGTTTTTT.

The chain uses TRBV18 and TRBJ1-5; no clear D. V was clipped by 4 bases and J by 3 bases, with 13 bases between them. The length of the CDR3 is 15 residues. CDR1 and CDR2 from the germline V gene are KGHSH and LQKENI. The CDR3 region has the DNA TGTGCCAGCTCACAATCACGGACGGACAATCAGCCCCAGCATTTT. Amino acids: CASSQSRTDNQPQHF.

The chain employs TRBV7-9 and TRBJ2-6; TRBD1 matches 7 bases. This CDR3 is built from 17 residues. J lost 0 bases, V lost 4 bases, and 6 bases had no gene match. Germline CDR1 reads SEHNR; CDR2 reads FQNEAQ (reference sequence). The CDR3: CASSSGQISSGANVLTF. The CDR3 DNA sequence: TGTGCCAGCAGCTCGGGACAGATTAGCTCTGGGGCCAACGTCCTGACTTTC.

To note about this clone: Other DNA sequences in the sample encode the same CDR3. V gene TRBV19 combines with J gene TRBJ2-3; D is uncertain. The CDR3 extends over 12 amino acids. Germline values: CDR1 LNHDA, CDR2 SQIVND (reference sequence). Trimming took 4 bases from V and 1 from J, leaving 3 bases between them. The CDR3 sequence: CASSTGTDTQYF. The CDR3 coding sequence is TGTGCCAGTAGTACAGGCACAGATACGCAGTATTTT.

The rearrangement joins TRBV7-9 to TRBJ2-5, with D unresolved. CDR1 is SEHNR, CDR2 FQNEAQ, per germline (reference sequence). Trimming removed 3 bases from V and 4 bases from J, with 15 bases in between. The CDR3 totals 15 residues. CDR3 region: CASSLALGARETQYF. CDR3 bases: TGTGCCAGCAGCTTGGCGCTAGGAGCTAGAGAGACCCAGTACTTC.

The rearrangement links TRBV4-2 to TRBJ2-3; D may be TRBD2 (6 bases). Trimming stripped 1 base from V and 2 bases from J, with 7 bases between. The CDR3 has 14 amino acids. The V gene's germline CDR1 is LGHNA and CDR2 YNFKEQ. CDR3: CASSQGTITDTQYF. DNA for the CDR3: TGTGCCAGCAGCCAAGGGACTATCACAGATACGCAGTATTTT.

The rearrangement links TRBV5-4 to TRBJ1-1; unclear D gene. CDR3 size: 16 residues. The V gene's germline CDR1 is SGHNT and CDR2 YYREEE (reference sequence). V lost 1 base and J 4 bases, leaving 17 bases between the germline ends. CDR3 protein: CASSLRREVPSTEAFF. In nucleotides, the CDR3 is TGTGCCAGCAGCTTGCGGAGGGAGGTCCCATCCACTGAAGCTTTCTTT.

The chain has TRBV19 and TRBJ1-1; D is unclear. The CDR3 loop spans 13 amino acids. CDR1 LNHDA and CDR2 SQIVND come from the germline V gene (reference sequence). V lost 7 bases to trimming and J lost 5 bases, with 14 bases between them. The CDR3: CASTYPGITEAFF. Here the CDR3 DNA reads TGTGCCAGTACCTACCCGGGGATAACTGAAGCTTTCTTT. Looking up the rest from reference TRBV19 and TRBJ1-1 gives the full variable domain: DGGITQSPKYLFRKEGQNVTLSCEQNLNHDAMYWYRQDPGQGLRLIYYSQIVNDFQKGDIAEGYSVSREKKESFPLTVTSAQKNPTAFYLCASTYPGITEAFFGQGTRLTVV.

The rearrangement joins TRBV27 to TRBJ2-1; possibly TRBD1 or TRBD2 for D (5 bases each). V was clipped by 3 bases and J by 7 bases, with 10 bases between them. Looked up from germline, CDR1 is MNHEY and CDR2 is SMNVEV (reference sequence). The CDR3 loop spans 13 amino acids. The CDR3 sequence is CASSFFWGNEQFF. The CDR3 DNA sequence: TGTGCCAGCAGTTTTTTTTGGGGGAATGAGCAGTTCTTC.

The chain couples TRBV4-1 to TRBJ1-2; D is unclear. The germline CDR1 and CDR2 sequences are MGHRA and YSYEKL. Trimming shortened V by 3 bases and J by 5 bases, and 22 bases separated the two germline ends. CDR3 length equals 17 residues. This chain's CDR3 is CASSQGNGSAPFYGYTF. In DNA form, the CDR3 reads TGCGCCAGCAGCCAGGGTAATGGCTCCGCACCGTTTTATGGCTACACCTTC.

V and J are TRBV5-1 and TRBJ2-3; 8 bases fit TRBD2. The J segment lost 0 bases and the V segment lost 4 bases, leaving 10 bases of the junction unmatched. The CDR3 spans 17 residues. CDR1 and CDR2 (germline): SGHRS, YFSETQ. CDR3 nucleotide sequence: TGCGCCAGCAGCAATCTAGGAGGCGGGGGGAGCACAGATACGCAGTATTTT. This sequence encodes CASSNLGGGGSTDTQYF.